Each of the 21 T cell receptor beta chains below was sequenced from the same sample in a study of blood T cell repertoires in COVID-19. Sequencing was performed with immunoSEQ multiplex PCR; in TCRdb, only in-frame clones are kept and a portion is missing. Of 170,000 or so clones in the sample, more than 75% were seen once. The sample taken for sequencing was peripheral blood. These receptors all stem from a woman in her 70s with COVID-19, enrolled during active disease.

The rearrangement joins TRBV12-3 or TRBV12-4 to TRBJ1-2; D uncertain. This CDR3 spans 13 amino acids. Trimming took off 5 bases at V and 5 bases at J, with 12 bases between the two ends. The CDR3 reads CASSKNRNYGYTF. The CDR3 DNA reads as TGTGCCAGCAGTAAGAACAGAAATTATGGCTACACCTTC.

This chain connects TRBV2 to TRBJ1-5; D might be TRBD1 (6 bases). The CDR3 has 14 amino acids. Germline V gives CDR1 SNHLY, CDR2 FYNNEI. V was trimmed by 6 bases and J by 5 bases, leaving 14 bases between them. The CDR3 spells CASRREQGYQPQHF. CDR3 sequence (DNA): TGTGCCAGCAGGAGGGAACAGGGCTATCAGCCCCAGCATTTT. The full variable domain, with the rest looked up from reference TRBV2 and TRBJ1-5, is EPEVTQTPSHQVTQMGQEVILRCVPISNHLYFYWYRQILGQKVEFLVSFYNNEISEKSEIFDDQFSVERPDGSNFTLKIRSTKLEDSAMYFCASRREQGYQPQHFGDGTRLSIL.

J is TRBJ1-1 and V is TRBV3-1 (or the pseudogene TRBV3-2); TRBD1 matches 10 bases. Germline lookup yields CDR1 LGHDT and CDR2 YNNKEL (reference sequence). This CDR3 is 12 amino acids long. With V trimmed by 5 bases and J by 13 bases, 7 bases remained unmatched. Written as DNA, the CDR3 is TGTGCCAGCAGCGACCCGGGACAGGGGAGTTTCTTT. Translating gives CASSDPGQGSFF.

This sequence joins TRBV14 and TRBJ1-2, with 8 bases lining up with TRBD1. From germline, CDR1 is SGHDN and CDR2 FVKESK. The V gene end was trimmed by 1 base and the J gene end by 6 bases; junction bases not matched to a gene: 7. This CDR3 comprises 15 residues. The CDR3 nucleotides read TGTGCCAGCAGCCAAGCTTGGACAGGGTCGAATGGCTACACCTTC. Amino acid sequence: CASSQAWTGSNGYTF.

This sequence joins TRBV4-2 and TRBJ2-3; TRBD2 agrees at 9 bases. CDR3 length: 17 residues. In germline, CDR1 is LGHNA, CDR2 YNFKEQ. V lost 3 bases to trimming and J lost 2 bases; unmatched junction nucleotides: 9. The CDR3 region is CASSQSGTSSSTDTQYF. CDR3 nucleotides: TGTGCCAGCAGCCAGTCCGGGACTAGCAGTTCCACAGATACGCAGTATTTT.

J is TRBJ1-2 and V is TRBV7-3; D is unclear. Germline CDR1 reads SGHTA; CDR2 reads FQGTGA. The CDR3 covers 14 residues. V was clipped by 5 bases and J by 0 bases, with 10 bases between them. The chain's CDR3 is CASSPRGANYGYTF. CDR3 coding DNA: TGTGCCAGCAGCCCCCGGGGAGCTAACTATGGCTACACCTTC.

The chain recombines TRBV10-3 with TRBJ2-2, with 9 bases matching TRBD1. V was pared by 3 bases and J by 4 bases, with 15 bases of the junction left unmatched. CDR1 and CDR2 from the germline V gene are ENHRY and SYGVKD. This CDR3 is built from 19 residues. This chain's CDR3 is CAISEPISAGQGSTGELFF. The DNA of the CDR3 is TGTGCCATCAGTGAACCAATTAGTGCGGGACAGGGTAGCACCGGGGAGCTGTTTTTT.

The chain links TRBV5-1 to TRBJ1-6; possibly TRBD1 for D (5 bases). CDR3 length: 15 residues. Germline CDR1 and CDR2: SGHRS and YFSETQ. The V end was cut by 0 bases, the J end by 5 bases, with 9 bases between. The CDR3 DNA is TGCGCCAGCAGCTTGGATTCGACAGATAATTCACCCCTCCACTTT. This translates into CASSLDSTDNSPLHF. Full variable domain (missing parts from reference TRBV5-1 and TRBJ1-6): KAGVTQTPRYLIKTRGQQVTLSCSPISGHRSVSWYQQTPGQGLQFLFEYFSETQRNKGNFPGRFSGRQFSNSRSEMNVSTLELGDSALYLCASSLDSTDNSPLHFGNGTRLTVT.

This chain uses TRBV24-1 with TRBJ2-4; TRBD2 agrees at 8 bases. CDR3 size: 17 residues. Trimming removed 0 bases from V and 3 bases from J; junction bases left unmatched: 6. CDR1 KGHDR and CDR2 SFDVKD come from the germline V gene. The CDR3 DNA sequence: TGTGCCACCAGTGATTTGCGGCGGGAGGAAGTCAAAAACATTCAGTACTTC. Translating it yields CATSDLRREEVKNIQYF.

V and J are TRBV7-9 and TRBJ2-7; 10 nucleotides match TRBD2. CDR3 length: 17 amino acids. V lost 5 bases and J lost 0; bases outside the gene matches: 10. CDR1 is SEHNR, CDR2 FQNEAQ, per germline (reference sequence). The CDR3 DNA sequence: TGTGCCAGCAGCCCATCATCTAGCGGGGGCCTCTCCTACGAGCAGTACTTC. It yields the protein CASSPSSSGGLSYEQYF.

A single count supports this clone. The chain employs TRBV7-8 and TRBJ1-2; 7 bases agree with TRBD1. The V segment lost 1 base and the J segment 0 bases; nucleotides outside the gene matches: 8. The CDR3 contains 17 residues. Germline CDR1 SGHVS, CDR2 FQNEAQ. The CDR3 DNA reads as TGTGCCAGCAGCTTAGAAGTAGGGGGCGGATCTAACTATGGCTACACCTTC. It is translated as CASSLEVGGGSNYGYTF.

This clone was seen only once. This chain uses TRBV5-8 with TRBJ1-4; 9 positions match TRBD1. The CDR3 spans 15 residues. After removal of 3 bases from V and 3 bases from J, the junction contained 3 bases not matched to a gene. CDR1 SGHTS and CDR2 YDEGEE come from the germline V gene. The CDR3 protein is CASSWRQGANEKLFF. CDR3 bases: TGTGCCAGCAGCTGGAGACAGGGGGCTAATGAAAAACTGTTTTTT.

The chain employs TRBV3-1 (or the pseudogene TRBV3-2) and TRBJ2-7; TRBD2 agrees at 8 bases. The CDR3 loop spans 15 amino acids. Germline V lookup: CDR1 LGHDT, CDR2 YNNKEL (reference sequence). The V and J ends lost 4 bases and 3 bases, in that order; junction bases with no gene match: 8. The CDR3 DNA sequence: TGTGCCAGCAGCCCGGGGTCTAGCGGGCTCTACGAGCAGTACTTC. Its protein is CASSPGSSGLYEQYF.

The CDR3 spells CASPAQGGLDEQYF. The CDR3, as DNA: TGTGCCAGCCCTGCTCAGGGTGGGCTCGACGAGCAGTACTTC. The rearrangement links TRBV27 to TRBJ2-7, with D tentatively TRBD1 (5 bases). This CDR3 spans 14 amino acids. Germline V CDR1 and CDR2: MNHEY, SMNVEV (reference sequence). With 8 bases removed from V and 5 bases from J, the gap between germline ends came to 19 bases.

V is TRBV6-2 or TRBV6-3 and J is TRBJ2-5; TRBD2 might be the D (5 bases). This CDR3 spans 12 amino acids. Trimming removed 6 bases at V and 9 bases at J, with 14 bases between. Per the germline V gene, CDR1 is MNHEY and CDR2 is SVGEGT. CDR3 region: CASSLDQAAQYF. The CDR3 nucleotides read TGTGCCAGCAGCCTCGACCAAGCGGCCCAGTACTTC.

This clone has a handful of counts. CDR3 sequence reads: CASSYRAGNTIYF. CDR3 nucleotide sequence: TGTGCCAGCAGCTACAGGGCTGGAAACACCATATATTTT. The chain employs TRBV3-1 (or the pseudogene TRBV3-2) and TRBJ1-3, with D possibly TRBD1 on 6 matching bases. The germline V and J ends were trimmed by 5 bases and 2 bases, with 7 bases remaining between them. The CDR3 contains 13 residues. CDR1 LGHDT and CDR2 YNNKEL come from the germline V gene (reference sequence).

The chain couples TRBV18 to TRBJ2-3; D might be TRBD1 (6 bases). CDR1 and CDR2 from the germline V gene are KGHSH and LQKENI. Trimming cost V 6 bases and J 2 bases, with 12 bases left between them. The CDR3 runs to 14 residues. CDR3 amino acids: CASSQGSYTDTQYF. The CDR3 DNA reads TGTGCCAGCTCCCAGGGGAGTTACACAGATACGCAGTATTTT.

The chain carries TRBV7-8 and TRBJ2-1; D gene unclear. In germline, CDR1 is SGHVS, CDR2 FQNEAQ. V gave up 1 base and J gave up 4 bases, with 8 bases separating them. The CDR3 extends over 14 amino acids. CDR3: CASSLVSRYNEQFF. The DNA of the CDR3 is TGTGCCAGCAGCTTAGTGTCCAGGTACAATGAGCAGTTCTTC.

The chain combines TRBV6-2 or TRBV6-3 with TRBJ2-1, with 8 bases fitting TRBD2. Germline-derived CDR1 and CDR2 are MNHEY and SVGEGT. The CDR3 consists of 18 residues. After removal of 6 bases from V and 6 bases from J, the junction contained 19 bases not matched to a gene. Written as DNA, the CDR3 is TGTGCCAGCAGCACGATAGGGTCGGGGACTAGTTTCGCCAATGAGCAGTTCTTC. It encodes CASSTIGSGTSFANEQFF.

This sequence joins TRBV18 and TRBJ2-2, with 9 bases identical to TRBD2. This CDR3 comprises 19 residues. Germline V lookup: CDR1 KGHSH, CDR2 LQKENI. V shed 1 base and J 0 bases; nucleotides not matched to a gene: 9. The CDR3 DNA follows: TGTGCCAGCTCACCACAAGCGGGAGGACCGACCGCGAACACCGGGGAGCTGTTTTTT. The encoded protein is CASSPQAGGPTANTGELFF.

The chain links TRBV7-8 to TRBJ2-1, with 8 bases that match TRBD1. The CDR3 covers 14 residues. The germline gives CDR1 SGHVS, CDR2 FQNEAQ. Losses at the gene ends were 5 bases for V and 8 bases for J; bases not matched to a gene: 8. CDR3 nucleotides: TGTGCCAGCAGCGTAGTAGGCAGGGGGCATGAGCAGTTCTTC. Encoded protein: CASSVVGRGHEQFF.